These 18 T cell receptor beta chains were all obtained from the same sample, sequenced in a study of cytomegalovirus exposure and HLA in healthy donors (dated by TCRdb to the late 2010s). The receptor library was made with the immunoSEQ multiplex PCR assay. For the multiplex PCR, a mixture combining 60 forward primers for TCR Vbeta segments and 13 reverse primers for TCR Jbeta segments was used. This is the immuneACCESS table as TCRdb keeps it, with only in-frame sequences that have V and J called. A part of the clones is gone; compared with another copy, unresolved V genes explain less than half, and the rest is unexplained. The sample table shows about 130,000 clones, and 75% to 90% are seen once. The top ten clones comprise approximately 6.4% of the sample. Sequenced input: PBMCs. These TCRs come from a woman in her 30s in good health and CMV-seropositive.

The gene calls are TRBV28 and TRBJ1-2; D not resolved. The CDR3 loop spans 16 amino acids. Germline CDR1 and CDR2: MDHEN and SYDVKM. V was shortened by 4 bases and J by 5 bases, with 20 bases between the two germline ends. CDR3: CASSSHAYGGGYGYTF. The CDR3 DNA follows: TGTGCCAGCAGTTCCCACGCTTACGGAGGAGGATATGGCTACACCTTC.

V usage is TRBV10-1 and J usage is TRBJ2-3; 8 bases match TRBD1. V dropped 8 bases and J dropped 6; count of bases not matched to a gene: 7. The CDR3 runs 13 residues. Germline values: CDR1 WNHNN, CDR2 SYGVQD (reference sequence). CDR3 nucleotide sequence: TGCGCCAGCCAGAGACAGGGGCTGGATACGCAGTATTTT. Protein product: CASQRQGLDTQYF.

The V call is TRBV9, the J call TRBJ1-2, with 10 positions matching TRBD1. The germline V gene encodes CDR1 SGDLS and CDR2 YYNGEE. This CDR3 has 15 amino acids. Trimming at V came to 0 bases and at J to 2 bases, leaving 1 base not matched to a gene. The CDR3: CASSVVGQGNYGYTF. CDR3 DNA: TGTGCCAGCAGCGTAGTGGGACAGGGGAACTATGGCTACACCTTC.

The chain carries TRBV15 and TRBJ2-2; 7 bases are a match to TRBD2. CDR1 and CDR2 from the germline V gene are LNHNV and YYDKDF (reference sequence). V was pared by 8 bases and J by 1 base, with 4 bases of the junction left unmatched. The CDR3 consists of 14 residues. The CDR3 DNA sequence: TGTGCCACCGCCAGCGGGGTGAACACCGGGGAGCTGTTTTTT. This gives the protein CATASGVNTGELFF.

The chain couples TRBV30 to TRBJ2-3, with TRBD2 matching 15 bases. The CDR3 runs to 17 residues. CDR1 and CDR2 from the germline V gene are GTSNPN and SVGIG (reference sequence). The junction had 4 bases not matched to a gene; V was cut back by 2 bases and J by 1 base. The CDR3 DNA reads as TGTGCCTGGAGTTACGGGACTAGCGGGAGGCGCACAGATACGCAGTATTTT. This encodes CAWSYGTSGRRTDTQYF.

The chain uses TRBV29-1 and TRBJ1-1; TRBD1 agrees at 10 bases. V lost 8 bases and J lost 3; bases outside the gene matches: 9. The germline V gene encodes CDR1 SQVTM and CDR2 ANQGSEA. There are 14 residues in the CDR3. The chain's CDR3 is CSTLRDRGDTEAFF. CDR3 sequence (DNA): TGCAGCACCCTCCGGGACAGGGGAGACACTGAAGCTTTCTTT. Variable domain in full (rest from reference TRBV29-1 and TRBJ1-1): SAVISQKPSRDICQRGTSLTIQCQVDSQVTMMFWYRQQPGQSLTLIATANQGSEATYESGFVIDKFPISRPNLTFSTLTVSNMSPEDSSIYLCSTLRDRGDTEAFFGQGTRLTVV.

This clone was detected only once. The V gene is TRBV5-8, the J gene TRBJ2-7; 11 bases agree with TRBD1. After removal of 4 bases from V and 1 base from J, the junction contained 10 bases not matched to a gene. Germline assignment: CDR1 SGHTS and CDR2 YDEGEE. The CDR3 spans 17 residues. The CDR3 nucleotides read TGTGCCAGCAGCCCGACCTCCGGGACAGGGGGATCCTACGAGCAGTACTTC. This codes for CASSPTSGTGGSYEQYF.

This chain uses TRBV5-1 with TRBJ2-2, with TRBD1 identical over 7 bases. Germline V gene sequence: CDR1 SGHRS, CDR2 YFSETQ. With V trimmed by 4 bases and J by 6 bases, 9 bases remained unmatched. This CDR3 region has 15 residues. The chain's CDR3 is CASSIDRDGAGELFF. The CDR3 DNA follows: TGCGCCAGCAGCATAGACAGGGATGGGGCCGGGGAGCTGTTTTTT.

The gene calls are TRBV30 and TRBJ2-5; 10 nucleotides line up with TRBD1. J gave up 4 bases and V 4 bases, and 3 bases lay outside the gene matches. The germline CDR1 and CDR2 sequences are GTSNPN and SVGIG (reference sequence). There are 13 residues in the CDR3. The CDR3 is CAWTWTGGETQYF. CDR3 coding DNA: TGTGCCTGGACTTGGACAGGGGGAGAGACCCAGTACTTC.

The CDR3 protein is CASSLDIQNNEQFF. The CDR3 DNA reads as TGCGCCAGCAGCTTGGACATACAGAACAATGAGCAGTTCTTC. The gene calls are TRBV5-1 and TRBJ2-1; unclear D gene. This CDR3 comprises 14 residues. Germline assignment: CDR1 SGHRS and CDR2 YFSETQ. V shed 0 bases and J shed 5 bases, with 9 bases lying between them.

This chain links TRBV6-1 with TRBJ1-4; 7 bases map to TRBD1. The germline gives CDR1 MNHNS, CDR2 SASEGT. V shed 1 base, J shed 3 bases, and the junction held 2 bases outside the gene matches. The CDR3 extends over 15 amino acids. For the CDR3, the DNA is TGTGCCAGCAGTGAAGGAGGGACAGCTAATGAAAAACTGTTTTTT. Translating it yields CASSEGGTANEKLFF.

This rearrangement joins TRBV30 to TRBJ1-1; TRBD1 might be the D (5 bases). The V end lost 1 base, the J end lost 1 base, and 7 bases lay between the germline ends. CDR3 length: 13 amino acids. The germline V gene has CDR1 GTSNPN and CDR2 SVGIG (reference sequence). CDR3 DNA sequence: TGTGCCTGGAGTGACCAGGGGAACACTGAAGCTTTCTTT. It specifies CAWSDQGNTEAFF.

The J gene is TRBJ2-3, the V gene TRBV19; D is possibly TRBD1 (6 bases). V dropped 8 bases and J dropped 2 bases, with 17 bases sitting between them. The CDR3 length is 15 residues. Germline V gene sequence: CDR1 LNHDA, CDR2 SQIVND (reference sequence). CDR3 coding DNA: TGTGCCAGTGCCACCGGGACATTCCTCACAGATACGCAGTATTTT. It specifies CASATGTFLTDTQYF.

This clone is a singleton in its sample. The CDR3 loop reads CAWKWGGAPRGSDTQYF. The CDR3 coding sequence is TGTGCCTGGAAATGGGGCGGGGCCCCCAGAGGGTCAGATACGCAGTATTTT. The V gene is TRBV30, the J gene TRBJ2-3, with a possible D match to TRBD2 (6 bases). CDR1 and CDR2 (germline): GTSNPN, SVGIG (reference sequence). The CDR3 runs 17 residues. Trimming shortened V by 4 bases and J by 4 bases, and 24 bases separated the two germline ends.

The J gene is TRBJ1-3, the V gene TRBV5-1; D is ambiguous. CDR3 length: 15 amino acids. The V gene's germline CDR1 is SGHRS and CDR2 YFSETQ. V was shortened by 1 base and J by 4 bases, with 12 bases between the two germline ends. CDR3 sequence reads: CASSLPEGAGNTIYF. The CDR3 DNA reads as TGCGCCAGCAGCTTGCCCGAGGGCGCCGGAAACACCATATATTTT.

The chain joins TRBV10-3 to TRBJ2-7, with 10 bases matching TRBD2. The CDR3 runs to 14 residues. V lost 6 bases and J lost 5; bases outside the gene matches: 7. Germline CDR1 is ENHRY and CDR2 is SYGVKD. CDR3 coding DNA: TGTGCCATCAGCCTCACTAGCGGGGTTAACGAGCAGTACTTC. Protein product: CAISLTSGVNEQYF.

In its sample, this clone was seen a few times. DNA of the CDR3: TGTGCCAGCAGACTCAGGGCAATGAACACTGAAGCTTTCTTT. The encoded protein is CASRLRAMNTEAFF. The chain carries TRBV2 and TRBJ1-1; D may be TRBD1 (5 bases). The CDR3 has 14 amino acids. CDR1 and CDR2 (germline): SNHLY, FYNNEI. V was clipped by 6 bases and J by 0 bases, with 11 bases between them.

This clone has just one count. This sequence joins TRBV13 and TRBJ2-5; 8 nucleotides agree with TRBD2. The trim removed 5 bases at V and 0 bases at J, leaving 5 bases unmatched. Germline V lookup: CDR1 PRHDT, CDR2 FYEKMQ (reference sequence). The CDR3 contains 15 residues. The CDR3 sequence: CASSPLAEYQETQYF. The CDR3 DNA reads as TGTGCCAGCAGCCCACTAGCGGAATACCAAGAGACCCAGTACTTC.